A single sample is the source of the 23 T cell receptor beta chains below, sequenced in a study of cytomegalovirus exposure and HLA in healthy donors. The PCR had 60 Vbeta and 13 Jbeta primers. The method was immunoSEQ multiplex PCR; TCRdb's version includes in-frame clones alone and lacks a portion of them. The sample contains roughly 98,000 clones, approximately 70% of which appear only once. The sample consisted of PBMCs. These receptors came from a man in his forties or fifties in good health and CMV-seronegative.

The genes are TRBV11-2 and TRBJ2-7; D possibly corresponds to TRBD1 (6 bases). Trimming removed 7 bases at V and 3 bases at J, with 10 bases between. Germline V gene sequence: CDR1 SGHAT, CDR2 FQNNGV. CDR3 size: 12 residues. The CDR3: CASTSTGYEQYF. DNA of the CDR3: TGTGCCAGCACCTCGACAGGCTACGAGCAGTACTTC.

This clone was observed a few times. The CDR3 reads CASSLAGTDTQYF. CDR3 bases: TGTGCCAGTAGCCTAGCGGGCACAGATACGCAGTATTTT. The gene calls are TRBV19 and TRBJ2-3; 7 nucleotides agree with TRBD2. The CDR3 covers 13 residues. The trim removed 6 bases at V and 1 base at J, leaving 1 base unmatched. CDR1 is LNHDA and CDR2 is SQIVND in the germline V gene (reference sequence). The variable domain in full, with the rest retrieved from reference TRBV19 and TRBJ2-3, is DGGITQSPKYLFRKEGQNVTLSCEQNLNHDAMYWYRQDPGQGLRLIYYSQIVNDFQKGDIAEGYSVSREKKESFPLTVTSAQKNPTAFYLCASSLAGTDTQYFGPGTRLTVL.

This clone has a handful of counts. The CDR3 DNA reads TGTGCCAGCAGGTCAGCACAGGGAACCGGGGAGCTGTTTTTT. It encodes CASRSAQGTGELFF. The rearrangement uses TRBV6-6 and TRBJ2-2; D might be TRBD1 (6 bases). V lost 6 bases, J lost 5 bases, and 13 bases lay in between. Germline assignment: CDR1 MNHNY and CDR2 SVGAGI (reference sequence). The CDR3 is 14 amino acids.

The V gene is TRBV19, the J gene TRBJ1-2; 8 bases fit TRBD1. The ends lost 3 bases at V and 8 bases at J; junction bases unmatched: 2. This CDR3 is 12 amino acids long. CDR1 is LNHDA, CDR2 SQIVND, per germline (reference sequence). DNA of the CDR3: TGTGCCAGTAGTATCGGACAGGGCGGCTACACCTTC. Residues: CASSIGQGGYTF.

The J gene is TRBJ2-1, the V gene TRBV7-2; D may be TRBD2 (6 bases). Germline V gene lookup returns CDR1 SGHTA and CDR2 FQGNSA. The ends were cut back, 5 bases at V and 0 bases at J, with 14 bases in the middle. The CDR3 is 16 residues long. CDR3 coding DNA: TGTGCCAGCAGCCCAGGGCGGGGATACTCCTACAATGAGCAGTTCTTC. This gives the protein CASSPGRGYSYNEQFF.

This rearrangement joins TRBV7-8 to TRBJ2-5; D possibly corresponds to TRBD1 (5 bases). Trimming took off 3 bases at V and 2 bases at J, with 7 bases between the two ends. Germline loops: CDR1 SGHVS, CDR2 FQNEAQ. This CDR3 spans 13 amino acids. The chain's CDR3 is CASSFRVQETQYF. In nucleotides, the CDR3 is TGTGCCAGCAGCTTCAGGGTACAAGAGACCCAGTACTTC.

The chain recombines TRBV7-8 with TRBJ2-5, with 8 bases that match TRBD2. Germline CDR1 SGHVS, CDR2 FQNEAQ. There are 16 residues in the CDR3. V trimming: 5 bases; J trimming: 9 bases; junction bases outside the gene matches: 17. CDR3 amino acids: CASSPGDGGGQKAQYF. The CDR3 nucleotides read TGTGCCAGCAGCCCCGGGGACGGCGGGGGGCAAAAGGCCCAGTACTTC.

J is TRBJ1-5 and V is TRBV6-1, with 7 nucleotides matching TRBD1. CDR3 length: 15 residues. The V and J ends lost 1 base and 6 bases, in that order; junction bases with no gene match: 6. Germline V gene lookup returns CDR1 MNHNS and CDR2 SASEGT. CDR3 loop: CASSEGETGFQPQHF. DNA of the CDR3: TGTGCCAGCAGTGAAGGGGAGACAGGGTTTCAGCCCCAGCATTTT.

The rearrangement uses TRBV6-1 and TRBJ2-7; TRBD1 agrees at 8 bases. This CDR3 spans 14 amino acids. V was pared by 6 bases and J by 3 bases, with 7 bases of the junction left unmatched. Per the germline V gene, CDR1 is MNHNS and CDR2 is SASEGT. CDR3 region: CASSPSTGGYEQYF. Here the CDR3 DNA reads TGTGCCAGCAGCCCCTCTACAGGGGGCTACGAGCAGTACTTC.

This chain joins TRBV7-2 and TRBJ2-1, with TRBD2 matching 8 bases. The germline CDR1 and CDR2 sequences are SGHTA and FQGNSA. V lost 3 bases, J lost 2 bases, and 9 bases stayed unmatched. This CDR3 is 17 amino acids long. CDR3 in amino acids: CASSFPSGGFTYNEQFF. The CDR3 DNA sequence: TGTGCCAGCAGCTTCCCTTCGGGGGGGTTCACCTACAATGAGCAGTTCTTC. The full variable domain, completed using reference TRBV7-2 and TRBJ2-1, is GAGVSQSPSNKVTEKGKDVELRCDPISGHTALYWYRQSLGQGLEFLIYFQGNSAPDKSGLPSDRFSAERTGGSVSTLTIQRTQQEDSAVYLCASSFPSGGFTYNEQFFGPGTRLTVL.

The chain is built from TRBV15 and TRBJ2-5; no reliable D call. The V and J ends lost 1 base and 1 base respectively, with 10 bases between them. This CDR3 region has 15 residues. Germline V gene sequence: CDR1 LNHNV, CDR2 YYDKDF (reference sequence). In DNA form, the CDR3 reads TGTGCCACCAGCAGAGCTAGGCGACCCCAAGAGACCCAGTACTTC. It yields the protein CATSRARRPQETQYF.

V and J are TRBV5-1 and TRBJ2-4; 7 nucleotides agree with TRBD2. With V trimmed by 2 bases and J by 1 base, 0 bases remained unmatched. The V gene's germline CDR1 is SGHRS and CDR2 YFSETQ. CDR3 size: 14 residues. CDR3: CASSFGGAKNIQYF. As DNA, the CDR3 is TGCGCCAGCAGCTTCGGGGGGGCCAAAAACATTCAGTACTTC. The full variable domain, with the rest looked up from reference TRBV5-1 and TRBJ2-4, is KAGVTQTPRYLIKTRGQQVTLSCSPISGHRSVSWYQQTPGQGLQFLFEYFSETQRNKGNFPGRFSGRQFSNSRSEMNVSTLELGDSALYLCASSFGGAKNIQYFGAGTRLSVL.

The V call is TRBV30, the J call TRBJ1-1; no clear D. This CDR3 is 13 amino acids long. The germline CDR1 and CDR2 sequences are GTSNPN and SVGIG (reference sequence). With 3 bases removed from V and 11 bases from J, the gap between germline ends came to 19 bases. The CDR3: CAWRLTPTGLAFF. The CDR3 DNA sequence: TGTGCCTGGAGGCTCACCCCGACCGGGTTGGCTTTCTTT.

V is TRBV18 and J is TRBJ1-5; D may be TRBD1 (5 bases). CDR1 KGHSH and CDR2 LQKENI come from the germline V gene. V was pared by 5 bases and J by 3 bases, with 14 bases between. The CDR3 totals 15 residues. CDR3 region: CASSSQVENNQPQHF. In nucleotides, the CDR3 is TGTGCCAGCTCATCACAGGTGGAGAACAATCAGCCCCAGCATTTT. The complete variable domain, with remaining parts taken from reference TRBV18 and TRBJ1-5, reads NAGVMQNPRHLVRRRGQEARLRCSPMKGHSHVYWYRQLPEEGLKFMVYLQKENIIDESGMPKERFSAEFPKEGPSILRIQQVVRGDSAAYFCASSSQVENNQPQHFGDGTRLSIL.

J is TRBJ2-1 and V is TRBV11-3; 7 bases agree with TRBD2. This CDR3 has 16 amino acids. Germline CDR1 and CDR2: SGHNT and YENEEA. The V and J ends lost 4 bases and 4 bases, in that order; junction bases with no gene match: 10. CDR3 DNA: TGTGCCAGCAGCTCCGCCGGTGAGCGGGGATACAATGAGCAGTTCTTC. This codes for CASSSAGERGYNEQFF.

The V gene is TRBV5-1, the J gene TRBJ2-1; the D gene is possibly TRBD1 (5 bases). This CDR3 region has 11 residues. Germline CDR1 SGHRS, CDR2 YFSETQ. With 5 bases removed from V and 9 bases from J, the gap between germline ends came to 9 bases. The CDR3 loop reads CASRGQVEQFF. As DNA, the CDR3 is TGCGCCAGCAGGGGGCAGGTTGAGCAGTTCTTC. Complete variable domain (other parts from reference TRBV5-1 and TRBJ2-1): KAGVTQTPRYLIKTRGQQVTLSCSPISGHRSVSWYQQTPGQGLQFLFEYFSETQRNKGNFPGRFSGRQFSNSRSEMNVSTLELGDSALYLCASRGQVEQFFGPGTRLTVL.

The rearrangement links TRBV7-9 to TRBJ1-5; 7 nucleotides line up with TRBD1. The CDR3 covers 14 residues. The V and J ends lost 3 bases and 4 bases, in that order; junction bases with no gene match: 3. CDR1 and CDR2 (germline): SEHNR, FQNEAQ (reference sequence). CDR3 loop: CASSFPGQNQPQHF. CDR3 bases: TGTGCCAGCAGCTTCCCGGGACAGAATCAGCCCCAGCATTTT.

This clone was seen once. This rearrangement joins TRBV28 to TRBJ2-7; TRBD2 might be the D (5 bases). Germline V gene sequence: CDR1 MDHEN, CDR2 SYDVKM. V was trimmed by 5 bases and J by 0 bases, leaving 14 bases between them. This CDR3 comprises 15 residues. The CDR3: CASSPGNSYSYEQYF. Here the CDR3 DNA reads TGTGCCAGCAGTCCCGGGAACAGTTACTCCTACGAGCAGTACTTC.

The chain combines TRBV7-9 with TRBJ2-2; 8 bases are a match to TRBD1. CDR1 is SEHNR and CDR2 is FQNEAQ in the germline V gene (reference sequence). J was trimmed by 1 base and V by 5 bases; bases with no gene match: 6. The CDR3 loop spans 16 amino acids. The CDR3: CASSPQGAQNTGELFF. CDR3 DNA: TGTGCCAGCAGCCCCCAGGGGGCACAGAACACCGGGGAGCTGTTTTTT.

In this sample, this clone turned up a few times. This chain uses TRBV6-6 with TRBJ1-1, with TRBD1 as a possible D gene (5 bases). The CDR3 is 13 amino acids. V was trimmed by 7 bases and J by 2 bases, leaving 11 bases between them. The germline V gene encodes CDR1 MNHNY and CDR2 SVGAGI (reference sequence). Written as DNA, the CDR3 is TGTGCCAGCACCGTGACAGCAAACACTGAAGCTTTCTTT. Residues: CASTVTANTEAFF.

The J gene is TRBJ1-4, the V gene TRBV4-2, with 7 bases fitting TRBD1. Germline CDR1 is LGHNA and CDR2 is YNFKEQ. CDR3 length: 17 amino acids. After removal of 3 bases from V and 5 bases from J, the junction contained 12 bases not matched to a gene. As DNA, the CDR3 is TGTGCCAGCAGCCAGGATGGGGTCGGGACAGAAAATGAAAAACTGTTTTTT. It translates to CASSQDGVGTENEKLFF.

The chain has TRBV30 and TRBJ1-3; D gene uncertain. The length of the CDR3 is 17 residues. V dropped 2 bases and J dropped 0 bases, with 17 bases sitting between them. Germline lookup yields CDR1 GTSNPN and CDR2 SVGIG (reference sequence). The DNA of the CDR3 is TGTGCCTGGAGTACCCCCCGCCCAGGAATCTCTGGAAACACCATATATTTT. Translating it yields CAWSTPRPGISGNTIYF. Complete variable domain (other parts from reference TRBV30 and TRBJ1-3): SQTIHQWPATLVQPVGSPLSLECTVEGTSNPNLYWYRQAAGRGLQLLFYSVGIGQISSEVPQNLSASRPQDRQFILSSKKLLLSDSGFYLCAWSTPRPGISGNTIYFGEGSWLTVV.

The chain combines TRBV21-1 with TRBJ1-2. TRBV21-1 is described as a pseudogene. The CDR3 spans 16 residues. CDR3 sequence (DNA): TGTGCCAGCAGCAAGGTAACCGGGGAAACTAACTATGGCTACACCTTC. Amino acids: CASSKVTGETNYGYTF.